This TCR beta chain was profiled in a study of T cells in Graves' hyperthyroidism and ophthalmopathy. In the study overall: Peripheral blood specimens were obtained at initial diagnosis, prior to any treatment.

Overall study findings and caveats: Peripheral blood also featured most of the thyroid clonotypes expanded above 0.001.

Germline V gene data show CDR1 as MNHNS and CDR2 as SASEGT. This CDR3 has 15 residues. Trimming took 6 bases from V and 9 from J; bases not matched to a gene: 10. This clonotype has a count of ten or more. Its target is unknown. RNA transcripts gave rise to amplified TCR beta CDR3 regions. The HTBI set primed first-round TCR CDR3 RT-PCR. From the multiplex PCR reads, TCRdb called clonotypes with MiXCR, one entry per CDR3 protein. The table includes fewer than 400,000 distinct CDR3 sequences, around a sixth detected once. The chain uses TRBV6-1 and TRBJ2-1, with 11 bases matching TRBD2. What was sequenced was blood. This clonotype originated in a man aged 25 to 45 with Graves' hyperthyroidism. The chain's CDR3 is CASRSQLAGVGEQFF. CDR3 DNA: TGTGCCAGCAGATCCCAACTAGCGGGAGTGGGTGAGCAGTTCTTC.